The entry below describes one T cell receptor beta chain. Its specificity is unknown. Documented time point: pre-sensitization, week 0. Specified treatment: therapeutic diphenylcyclopropenone sensitization with weekly scalp DPC. The study extracted total RNA from unfractionated whole blood. Alopecia patients deemed DPC-suitable, aged 18 to 70, excluding pregnancy. The entry originates in a study of human T cells and chemical hapten exposure. Across the study: Predominantly women, the patients had alopecia areata, totalis or universalis. Findings and caveats of the study: TCRs above 1 in 1000 frequency did not change with DPC sensitization.

V lost 2 bases and J lost 4, with 25 bases in between. CDR3 length: 19 amino acids. The germline V gene has CDR1 ENHRY and CDR2 SYGVKD. Library construction involved attaching unique molecular identifiers to individual cDNA molecules, which allowed quantitative, reproducible TCR counting. TCRdb reprocessed the RACE reads with MiXCR, giving one entry per CDR3 protein. The sample carries about 55,000 distinct CDR3 sequences, roughly 10% recorded once. This sample comprised whole blood, obtained in connection with sensitization to the hapten diphenylcyclopropenone (DPC). The rearrangement joins TRBV10-3 to TRBJ2-3; D not resolved. This receptor was obtained from a woman aged 25 to 39 with alopecia areata. Some clones in this sample may be carry-over from other donors' samples. The CDR3 loop reads CAISEPRTGRAVFSDTQYF. CDR3 bases: TGTGCCATCAGTGAGCCCCGAACCGGCCGAGCAGTCTTCTCAGATACGCAGTATTTT.